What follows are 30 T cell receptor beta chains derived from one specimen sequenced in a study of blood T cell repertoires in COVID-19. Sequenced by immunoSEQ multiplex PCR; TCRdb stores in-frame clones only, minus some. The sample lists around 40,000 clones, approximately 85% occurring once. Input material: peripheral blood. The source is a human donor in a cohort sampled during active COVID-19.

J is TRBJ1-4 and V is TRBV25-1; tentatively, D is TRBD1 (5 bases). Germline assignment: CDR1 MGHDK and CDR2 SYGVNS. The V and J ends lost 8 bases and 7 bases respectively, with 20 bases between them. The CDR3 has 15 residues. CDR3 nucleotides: TGTGCCAGCTCAATCAACCGGCAGGGCTCTGAAAAACTGTTTTTT. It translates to CASSINRQGSEKLFF.

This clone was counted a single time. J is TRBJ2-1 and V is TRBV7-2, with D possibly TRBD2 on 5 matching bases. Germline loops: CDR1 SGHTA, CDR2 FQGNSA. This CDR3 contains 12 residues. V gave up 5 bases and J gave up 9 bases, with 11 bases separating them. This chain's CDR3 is CASSRRAGEQFF. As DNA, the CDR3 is TGTGCCAGCAGCAGGCGGGCTGGTGAGCAGTTCTTC.

CDR3 region: CASSLYRGSGANVLTF. The CDR3 DNA reads TGTGCCAGCAGCTTGTACAGGGGCTCTGGGGCCAACGTCCTGACTTTC. J is TRBJ2-6 and V is TRBV5-4; TRBD1 agrees at 7 bases. V lost 1 base and J lost 0; bases outside the gene matches: 1. The germline V gene encodes CDR1 SGHNT and CDR2 YYREEE (reference sequence). This CDR3 is built from 16 residues. Supplemented by reference TRBV5-4 and TRBJ2-6, the full variable domain reads ETGVTQSPTHLIKTRGQQVTLRCSSQSGHNTVSWYQQALGQGPQFIFQYYREEENGRGNFPPRFSGLQFPNYSSELNVNALELDDSALYLCASSLYRGSGANVLTFGAGSRLTVL.

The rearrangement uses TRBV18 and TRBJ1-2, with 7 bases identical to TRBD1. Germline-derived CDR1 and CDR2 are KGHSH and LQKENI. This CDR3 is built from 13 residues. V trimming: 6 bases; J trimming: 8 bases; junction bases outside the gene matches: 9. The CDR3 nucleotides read TGTGCCAGCTCGCAGACAGGGTGGGACGGCTACACCTTC. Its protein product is CASSQTGWDGYTF. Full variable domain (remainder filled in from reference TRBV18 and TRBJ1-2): NAGVMQNPRHLVRRRGQEARLRCSPMKGHSHVYWYRQLPEEGLKFMVYLQKENIIDESGMPKERFSAEFPKEGPSILRIQQVVRGDSAAYFCASSQTGWDGYTFGSGTRLTVV.

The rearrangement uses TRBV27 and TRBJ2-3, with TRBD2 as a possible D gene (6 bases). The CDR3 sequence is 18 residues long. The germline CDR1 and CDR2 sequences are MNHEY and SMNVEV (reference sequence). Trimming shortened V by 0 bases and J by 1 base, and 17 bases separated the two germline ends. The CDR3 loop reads CASSLSWAGGARTDTQYF. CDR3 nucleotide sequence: TGTGCCAGCAGTTTATCGTGGGCCGGGGGAGCCCGCACAGATACGCAGTATTTT.

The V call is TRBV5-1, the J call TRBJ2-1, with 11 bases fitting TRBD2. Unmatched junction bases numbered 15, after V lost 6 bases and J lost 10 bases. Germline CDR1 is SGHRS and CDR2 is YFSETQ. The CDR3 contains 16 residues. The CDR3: CASTPGGLAGTGEQFF. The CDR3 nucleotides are TGCGCCAGCACGCCAGGAGGACTAGCGGGCACAGGAGAGCAGTTCTTC.

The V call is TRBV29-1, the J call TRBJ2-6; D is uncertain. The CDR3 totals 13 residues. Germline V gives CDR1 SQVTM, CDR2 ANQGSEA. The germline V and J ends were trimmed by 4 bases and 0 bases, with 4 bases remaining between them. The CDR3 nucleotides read TGCAGCGTTGCAGGCTCTGGGGCCAACGTCCTGACTTTC. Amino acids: CSVAGSGANVLTF.

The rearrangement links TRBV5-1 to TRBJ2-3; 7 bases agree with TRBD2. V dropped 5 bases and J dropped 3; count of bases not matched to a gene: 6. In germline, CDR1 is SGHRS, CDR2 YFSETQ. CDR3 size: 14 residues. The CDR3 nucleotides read TGCGCCAGCAGAACTAGCGAGATTACAGATACGCAGTATTTT. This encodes CASRTSEITDTQYF. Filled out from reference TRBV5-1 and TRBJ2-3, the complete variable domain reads KAGVTQTPRYLIKTRGQQVTLSCSPISGHRSVSWYQQTPGQGLQFLFEYFSETQRNKGNFPGRFSGRQFSNSRSEMNVSTLELGDSALYLCASRTSEITDTQYFGPGTRLTVL.

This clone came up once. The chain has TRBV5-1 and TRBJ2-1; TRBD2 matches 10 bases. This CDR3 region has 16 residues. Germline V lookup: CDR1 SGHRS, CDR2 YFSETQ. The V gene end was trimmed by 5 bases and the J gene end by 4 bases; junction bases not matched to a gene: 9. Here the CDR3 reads CASSSSGSNRYNEQFF. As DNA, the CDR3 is TGCGCCAGCAGTTCTAGCGGGAGTAACCGTTACAATGAGCAGTTCTTC.

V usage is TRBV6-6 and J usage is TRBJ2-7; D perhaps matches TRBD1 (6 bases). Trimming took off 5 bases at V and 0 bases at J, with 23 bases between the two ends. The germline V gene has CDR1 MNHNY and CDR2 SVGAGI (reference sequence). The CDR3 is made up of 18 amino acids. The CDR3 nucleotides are TGTGCCAGCAGTCCTGACAGGCCCATGCTCGGATTCTCCTACGAGCAGTACTTC. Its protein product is CASSPDRPMLGFSYEQYF.

The CDR3 DNA reads as TGTGCCAGCAGCCAAGATTTGGCTAGCGCCAGTGAGACCCAGTACTTC. It yields the protein CASSQDLASASETQYF. J is TRBJ2-5 and V is TRBV3-1 (or the pseudogene TRBV3-2), with D possibly TRBD2 on 6 matching bases. Trimming cost V 0 bases and J 5 bases, with 16 bases left between them. The germline CDR1 and CDR2 sequences are LGHDT and YNNKEL (reference sequence). This CDR3 region has 16 residues.

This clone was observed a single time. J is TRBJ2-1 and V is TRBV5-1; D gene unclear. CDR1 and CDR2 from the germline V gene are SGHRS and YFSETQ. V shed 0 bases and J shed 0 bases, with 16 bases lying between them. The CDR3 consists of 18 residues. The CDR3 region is CASSLALVASSSYNEQFF. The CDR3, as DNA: TGCGCCAGCAGCTTGGCCTTGGTTGCTTCGAGCTCCTACAATGAGCAGTTCTTC.

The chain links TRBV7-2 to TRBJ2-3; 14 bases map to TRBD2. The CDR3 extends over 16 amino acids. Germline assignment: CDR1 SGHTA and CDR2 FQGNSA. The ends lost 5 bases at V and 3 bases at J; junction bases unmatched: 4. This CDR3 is CASSPGLAGVTDTQYF. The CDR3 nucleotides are TGTGCCAGCAGCCCGGGACTAGCGGGAGTAACAGATACGCAGTATTTT.

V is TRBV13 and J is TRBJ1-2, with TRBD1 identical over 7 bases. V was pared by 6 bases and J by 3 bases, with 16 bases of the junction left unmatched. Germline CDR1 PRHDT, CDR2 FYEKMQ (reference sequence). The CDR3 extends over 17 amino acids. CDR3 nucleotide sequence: TGTGCCAGCAGTCGAACTCGACAGGGTAGGACCTACTATGGCTACACCTTC. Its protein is CASSRTRQGRTYYGYTF.

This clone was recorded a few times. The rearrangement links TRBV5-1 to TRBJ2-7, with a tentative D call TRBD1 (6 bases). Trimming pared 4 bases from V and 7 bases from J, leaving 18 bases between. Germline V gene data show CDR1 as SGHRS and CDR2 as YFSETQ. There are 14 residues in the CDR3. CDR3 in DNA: TGCGCCAGCAGCCGGGACACGGGATCCGGGGAGCAGTACTTC. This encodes CASSRDTGSGEQYF.

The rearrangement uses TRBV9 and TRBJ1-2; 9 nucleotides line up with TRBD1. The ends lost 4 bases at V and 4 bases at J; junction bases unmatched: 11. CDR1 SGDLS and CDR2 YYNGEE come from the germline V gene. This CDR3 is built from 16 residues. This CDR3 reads CASSPGMDRGSYGYTF. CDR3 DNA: TGTGCCAGCAGCCCGGGGATGGACAGGGGATCCTATGGCTACACCTTC.

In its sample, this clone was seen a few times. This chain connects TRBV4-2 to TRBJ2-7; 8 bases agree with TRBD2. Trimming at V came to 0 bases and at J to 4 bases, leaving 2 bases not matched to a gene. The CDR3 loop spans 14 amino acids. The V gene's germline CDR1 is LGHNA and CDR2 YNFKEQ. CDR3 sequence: CASSQEAGGYEQYF. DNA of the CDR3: TGTGCCAGCAGCCAAGAGGCGGGAGGATACGAGCAGTACTTC.

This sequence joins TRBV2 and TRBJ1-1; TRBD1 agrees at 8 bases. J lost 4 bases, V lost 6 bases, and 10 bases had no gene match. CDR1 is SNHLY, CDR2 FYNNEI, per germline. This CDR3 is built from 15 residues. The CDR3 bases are TGTGCCAGCAGCCCGATGACCACAGGGGGCACTGAAGCTTTCTTT. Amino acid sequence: CASSPMTTGGTEAFF.

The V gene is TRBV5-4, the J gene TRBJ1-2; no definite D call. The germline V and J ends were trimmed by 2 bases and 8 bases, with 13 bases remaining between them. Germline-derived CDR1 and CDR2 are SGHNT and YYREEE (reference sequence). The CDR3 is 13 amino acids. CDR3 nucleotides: TGTGCCAGCAGCTTCCTGTCCCAGATGGGCTACACCTTC. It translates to CASSFLSQMGYTF.

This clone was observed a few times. This CDR3 reads CASSGYRGIYTEAFF. Written as DNA, the CDR3 is TGTGCCAGTAGTGGGTACAGGGGTATTTACACTGAAGCTTTCTTT. This chain connects TRBV19 to TRBJ1-1, with 7 nucleotides matching TRBD1. V dropped 5 bases and J dropped 3; count of bases not matched to a gene: 9. Germline CDR1 reads LNHDA; CDR2 reads SQIVND (reference sequence). The CDR3 is made up of 15 amino acids.

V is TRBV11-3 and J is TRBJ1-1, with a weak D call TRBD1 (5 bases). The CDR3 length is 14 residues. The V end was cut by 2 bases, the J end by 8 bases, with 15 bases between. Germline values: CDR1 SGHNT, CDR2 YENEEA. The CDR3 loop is CASSLHRFLEEAFF. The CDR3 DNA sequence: TGTGCCAGCAGCTTACACAGGTTCCTAGAAGAAGCTTTCTTT.

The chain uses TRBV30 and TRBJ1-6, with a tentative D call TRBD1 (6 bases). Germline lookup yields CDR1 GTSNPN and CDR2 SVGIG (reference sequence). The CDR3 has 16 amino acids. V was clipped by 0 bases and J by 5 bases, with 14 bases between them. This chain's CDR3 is CAWSVQPGQHNSPLHF. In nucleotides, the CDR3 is TGTGCCTGGAGTGTCCAACCGGGACAACATAATTCACCCCTCCACTTT.

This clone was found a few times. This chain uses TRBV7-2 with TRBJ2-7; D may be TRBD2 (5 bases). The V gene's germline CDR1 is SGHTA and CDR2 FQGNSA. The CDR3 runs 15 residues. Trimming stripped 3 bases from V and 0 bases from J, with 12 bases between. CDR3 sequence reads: CASSLGLATSYEQYF. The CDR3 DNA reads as TGTGCCAGCAGCTTGGGCCTAGCCACCTCCTACGAGCAGTACTTC.

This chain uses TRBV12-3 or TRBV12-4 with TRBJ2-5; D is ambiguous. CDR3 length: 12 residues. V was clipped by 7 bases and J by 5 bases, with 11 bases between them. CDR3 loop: CASTPGAETQYF. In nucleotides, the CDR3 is TGTGCCAGCACCCCGGGTGCGGAGACCCAGTACTTC.

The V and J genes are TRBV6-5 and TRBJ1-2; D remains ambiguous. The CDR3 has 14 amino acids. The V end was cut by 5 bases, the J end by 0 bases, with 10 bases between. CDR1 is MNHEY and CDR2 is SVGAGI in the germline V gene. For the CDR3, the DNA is TGTGCCAGCAGTAACGACCGGGCTAACTATGGCTACACCTTC. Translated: CASSNDRANYGYTF.

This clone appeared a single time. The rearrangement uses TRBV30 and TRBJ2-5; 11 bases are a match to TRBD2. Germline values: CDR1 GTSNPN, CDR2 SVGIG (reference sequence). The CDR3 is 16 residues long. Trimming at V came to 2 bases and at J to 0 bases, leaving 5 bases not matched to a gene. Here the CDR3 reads CAWSLSGGAYQETQYF. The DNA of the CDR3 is TGTGCCTGGAGTCTTAGCGGGGGGGCGTACCAAGAGACCCAGTACTTC.

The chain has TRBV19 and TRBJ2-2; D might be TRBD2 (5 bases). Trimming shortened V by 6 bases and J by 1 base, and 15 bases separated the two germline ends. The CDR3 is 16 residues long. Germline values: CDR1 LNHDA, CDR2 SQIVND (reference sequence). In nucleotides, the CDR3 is TGTGCCAGTAGGAGGGCTCCCAACCGGAACACCGGGGAGCTGTTTTTT. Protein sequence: CASRRAPNRNTGELFF.

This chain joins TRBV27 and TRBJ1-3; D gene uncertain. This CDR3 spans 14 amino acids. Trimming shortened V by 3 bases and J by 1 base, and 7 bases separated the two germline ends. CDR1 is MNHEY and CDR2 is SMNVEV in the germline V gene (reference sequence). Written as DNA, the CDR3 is TGTGCCAGCAGTTTGCGGGGTTCTGGAAACACCATATATTTT. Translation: CASSLRGSGNTIYF.

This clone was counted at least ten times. The chain's CDR3 is CASSSSASGPYEQYF. The CDR3 DNA sequence: TGTGCCAGTAGCAGTAGCGCGAGCGGACCCTACGAGCAGTACTTC. The gene calls are TRBV19 and TRBJ2-7; TRBD2 might be the D (5 bases). The germline V gene encodes CDR1 LNHDA and CDR2 SQIVND (reference sequence). CDR3 length: 15 residues. The V and J ends lost 6 bases and 2 bases respectively, with 17 bases between them.

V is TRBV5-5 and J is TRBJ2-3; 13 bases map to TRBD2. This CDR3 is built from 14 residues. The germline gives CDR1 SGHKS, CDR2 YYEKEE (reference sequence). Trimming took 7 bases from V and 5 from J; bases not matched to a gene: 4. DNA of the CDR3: TGTGCCAGCGGGACTAGCGGGGTTTTAGATACGCAGTATTTT. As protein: CASGTSGVLDTQYF.